A selection of T cell receptor beta chains follows, all from one sample in a study of cytomegalovirus exposure and HLA in healthy donors. Repertoires were generated with immunoSEQ multiplex PCR, while TCRdb's copy carries only in-frame clones and drops some. The sample has around 200,000 clones, 80% to 85% seen once. The sample comprised PBMCs. These receptors were collected from a woman between 18 and 30 years old in good health and CMV-seronegative. Both conserved end residues are part of each CDR3. D genes are given only for firm matches. Part of the rows lack a size; the others show once, few, many or a class for expanded clones.

abundance	v_gene	j_gene	d_gene	CDR3aa
.	TRBV7-2	TRBJ2-7	.	CASSLTGYEQYF
.	TRBV6-6	TRBJ2-7	.	CASSYWDLKGEQYF
.	TRBV12-5	TRBJ2-7	.	CASGYEGNEQYF
.	TRBV6-5	TRBJ1-3	.	CASSRGNTIYF
once	TRBV6-5	TRBJ2-1	.	CASSYSTGTYNEQFF
.	TRBV6-1	TRBJ2-1	TRBD2	CASPKEGLARNEQFF
.	TRBV5-1	TRBJ1-3	.	CASSSQFGAGGGNTIYF
.	TRBV5-6	TRBJ1-5	TRBD1	CASSLGTGGNQPQHF
.	TRBV7-8	.	TRBD2	CASRGLAPFEQYF
.	TRBV7-9	TRBJ1-2	.	CASSLGSSGEYGYTF
.	TRBV4-1	TRBJ1-4	.	CASSQDPGLNEKLFF
.	TRBV6-5	TRBJ1-5	.	CASSLGIGGVQPQHF
.	TRBV5-1	TRBJ1-3	.	CASSSLGRGESGNTIYF
few	TRBV5-6	TRBJ1-6	TRBD1	CASSLIRDRDSPLHF
few	TRBV18	TRBJ1-1	TRBD1	CASYPTGDTEAFF
.	TRBV6-1	TRBJ2-7	.	CASIDRTEQYF
few	TRBV7-9	TRBJ1-1	.	CASSLERGTEAFF
once	TRBV5-1	TRBJ2-5	TRBD1	CASSLTGVKETQYF
.	TRBV5-6	TRBJ1-4	TRBD1	CASSSGQGFVF
.	TRBV25-1	TRBJ2-5	.	CASSPPHYHHGETQYF
.	TRBV6-5	TRBJ2-7	TRBD1	CASSREAGGIVEQYF
.	TRBV2	TRBJ2-5	TRBD1	CASSEFLMQGDGETQYF
.	TRBV6-1	TRBJ2-7	TRBD2	CASRQGLAETYEQYF
.	TRBV20-1	TRBJ1-4	TRBD1	CSALDRELFF
.	TRBV7-9	TRBJ2-3	TRBD1	CASSTGQGFDTQYF
.	TRBV5-1	TRBJ2-5	.	CASSPPQGRHPYF
.	TRBV27	TRBJ2-3	TRBD2	CASSFSGGRGTDTQYF
.	TRBV19	TRBJ2-6	TRBD2	CASCGGSGSGANVLTF
.	TRBV19	TRBJ1-6	TRBD1	CASSPRDRLNSPLHF
.	TRBV28	TRBJ1-2	.	CASSLWSNYGYTF
.	TRBV18	TRBJ1-4	TRBD1	CASSPWDRGSFRKLFF
once	TRBV29-1	TRBJ2-7	TRBD1	CSAFRDRGYEQYF
.	TRBV5-1	TRBJ2-1	.	CASSLRQVFDEQFF
.	TRBV19	TRBJ2-1	.	CASSILGHATYNEQFF
.	TRBV7-2	TRBJ1-5	TRBD1	CASSLAVGTVFNQPQHF
.	TRBV25-1	TRBJ1-1	.	CASSDRGAEAFF
.	TRBV19	TRBJ1-4	TRBD1	CASIHSGGVNEKLFF
.	TRBV6-1	TRBJ2-4	.	CASISNPAKNIQYF
few	TRBV18	TRBJ1-1	.	CASSPGQMNTEAFF
once	TRBV29-1	TRBJ2-7	TRBD1	CSVGRQGTPTEQYF
.	TRBV5-6	TRBJ2-1	TRBD1	CASSRQGPNEQFF
.	TRBV5-1	TRBJ2-1	TRBD1	CASSLVGQEGFSNNEQFF
.	TRBV10-3	TRBJ2-7	.	CAISEVGASSYEQYF
.	TRBV7-2	TRBJ2-6	.	CASSPSGAHYGANVLTF